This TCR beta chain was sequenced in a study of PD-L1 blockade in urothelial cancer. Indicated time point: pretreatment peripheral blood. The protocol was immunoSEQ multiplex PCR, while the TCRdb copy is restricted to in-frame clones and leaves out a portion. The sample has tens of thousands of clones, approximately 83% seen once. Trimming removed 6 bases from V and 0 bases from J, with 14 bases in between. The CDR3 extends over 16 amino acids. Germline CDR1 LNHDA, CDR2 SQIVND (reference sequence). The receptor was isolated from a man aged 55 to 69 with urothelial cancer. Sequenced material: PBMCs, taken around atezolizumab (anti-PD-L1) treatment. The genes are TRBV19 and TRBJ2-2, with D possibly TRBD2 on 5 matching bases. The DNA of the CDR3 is TGTGCCAGTAGCCGGACTGCTTACTCGAACACCGGGGAGCTGTTTTTT. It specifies CASSRTAYSNTGELFF.